One sample yielded the 17 T cell receptor beta chains listed below, sequenced in a study of shared clonotypes between healthy human individuals. TCRdb's copy holds only in-frame clones and misses some; the assay was immunoSEQ multiplex PCR. Of about 2.3 million clones listed, 85% to 95% are singletons. Sequencing used naive CD4+ T cells from PBMCs. As for subset: CD45RA+ positively selected. The receptors were sampled from a man between 18 and 29 years old in good health. Some clones in this sample may be carry-over from other donors' samples.

The chain carries TRBV7-3 and TRBJ2-7, with unresolved D. Germline V gene sequence: CDR1 SGHTA, CDR2 FQGTGA. The V gene lost 2 bases and the J gene lost 6 bases, with 14 bases spanning the gap. CDR3 length: 14 amino acids. CDR3: CASSLSPLVGEQYF. In DNA form, the CDR3 reads TGTGCCAGCAGCTTATCTCCACTCGTAGGCGAGCAGTACTTC. Full variable domain (outside the CDR3, taken from reference TRBV7-3 and TRBJ2-7): GAGVSQTPSNKVTEKGKYVELRCDPISGHTALYWYRQSLGQGPEFLIYFQGTGAADDSGLPNDRFFAVRPEGSVSTLKIQRTERGDSAVYLCASSLSPLVGEQYFGPGTRLTVT.

The gene calls are TRBV2 and TRBJ2-6; D is unresolved. Germline CDR1 is SNHLY and CDR2 is FYNNEI. This CDR3 spans 13 amino acids. The ends were cut back, 11 bases at V and 0 bases at J, with 8 bases in the middle. The CDR3 DNA reads as TGTGCCCTTCGGATCTCTGGGGCCAACGTCCTGACTTTC. Its translation is CALRISGANVLTF.

The chain recombines TRBV6-5 with TRBJ2-7, with a weak D call TRBD1 (5 bases). Trimming shortened V by 7 bases and J by 1 base, and 8 bases separated the two germline ends. CDR1 and CDR2 from the germline V gene are MNHEY and SVGAGI. CDR3 length: 12 residues. CDR3 coding DNA: TGTGCCAGCAAGGGGCGATCCTACGAGCAGTACTTC. Residues: CASKGRSYEQYF.

This clone was detected a few times. The rearrangement joins TRBV30 to TRBJ1-2; D unclear. V was shortened by 3 bases and J by 7 bases, with 6 bases between the two germline ends. The CDR3 extends over 10 amino acids. Germline V gene data show CDR1 as GTSNPN and CDR2 as SVGIG (reference sequence). CDR3 DNA sequence: TGTGCCTGGAGCGGGTTTGGCTACACCTTC. It translates to CAWSGFGYTF. Looking up the rest from reference TRBV30 and TRBJ1-2 gives the full variable domain: SQTIHQWPATLVQPVGSPLSLECTVEGTSNPNLYWYRQAAGRGLQLLFYSVGIGQISSEVPQNLSASRPQDRQFILSSKKLLLSDSGFYLCAWSGFGYTFGSGTRLTVV.

The chain carries TRBV27 and TRBJ1-2, with 9 bases matching TRBD1. Germline values: CDR1 MNHEY, CDR2 SMNVEV (reference sequence). V lost 5 bases to trimming and J lost 10 bases; unmatched junction nucleotides: 14. The CDR3 sequence is 15 residues long. CDR3 sequence reads: CASSDGQGLPRDYTF. CDR3 nucleotide sequence: TGTGCCAGCAGTGATGGACAGGGGCTTCCTCGAGACTACACCTTC.

CDR3: CASSSLAGGEETQYF. Written as DNA, the CDR3 is TGTGCCAGCAGCTCCCTAGCGGGAGGGGAAGAGACCCAGTACTTC. The chain couples TRBV6-5 to TRBJ2-5; 12 bases fit TRBD2. This CDR3 is built from 15 residues. V lost 6 bases and J lost 3; bases outside the gene matches: 5. Germline loops: CDR1 MNHEY, CDR2 SVGAGI.

This chain uses TRBV30 with TRBJ1-1; D not certain. Per the germline V gene, CDR1 is GTSNPN and CDR2 is SVGIG (reference sequence). V shed 2 bases and J shed 8 bases, with 12 bases lying between them. The CDR3 consists of 12 residues. Here the CDR3 DNA reads TGTGCCTGGAGTTACTCCGATAAGGAAGCTTTCTTT. This encodes CAWSYSDKEAFF.

This rearrangement joins TRBV9 to TRBJ2-1, with 9 positions matching TRBD2. J lost 3 bases, V lost 2 bases, and 3 bases had no gene match. The CDR3 contains 15 residues. Germline CDR1 and CDR2: SGDLS and YYNGEE. The CDR3 here is CASSVSSGNYNEQFF. CDR3 coding DNA: TGTGCCAGCAGCGTTTCTAGCGGGAACTACAATGAGCAGTTCTTC.

V is TRBV28 and J is TRBJ2-7, with 8 bases aligning to TRBD2. The V gene's germline CDR1 is MDHEN and CDR2 SYDVKM. Trimming cost V 8 bases and J 0 bases; bases outside gene matches: 12. This CDR3 is built from 16 residues. CDR3 sequence reads: CASRRRGGGVSYEQYF. CDR3 nucleotides: TGTGCCAGCCGACGTCGGGGGGGCGGGGTCTCCTACGAGCAGTACTTC.

The chain employs TRBV28 and TRBJ2-5, with TRBD1 matching over 8 bases. Unmatched junction bases numbered 17, after V lost 4 bases and J lost 7 bases. The CDR3 spans 17 residues. CDR1 and CDR2 (germline): MDHEN, SYDVKM. Here the CDR3 DNA reads TGTGCCAGCAGTTCGATACACAACAGGGGGGTAGGAGGGACCCAGTACTTC. It codes for CASSSIHNRGVGGTQYF.

This chain connects TRBV28 to TRBJ2-3; 7 nucleotides agree with TRBD2. The CDR3 is 14 amino acids. The V segment lost 7 bases and the J segment 4 bases; nucleotides outside the gene matches: 8. Germline V gene data show CDR1 as MDHEN and CDR2 as SYDVKM. CDR3 residues: CASTPGLVADTQYF. Written as DNA, the CDR3 is TGTGCCAGCACCCCAGGACTAGTGGCAGATACGCAGTATTTT.

The rearrangement links TRBV28 to TRBJ1-3; 7 bases align to TRBD1. CDR1 is MDHEN, CDR2 SYDVKM, per germline. This CDR3 has 14 residues. Losses at the gene ends were 6 bases for V and 4 bases for J; bases not matched to a gene: 6. The CDR3 DNA follows: TGTGCCAGCAGACGAGGACAGGCAGGAAACACCATATATTTT. Protein: CASRRGQAGNTIYF.

The chain joins TRBV7-2 to TRBJ2-3, with D uncertain. The CDR3 loop spans 15 amino acids. Germline V lookup: CDR1 SGHTA, CDR2 FQGNSA. Between the trimmed V and J ends, which lost 0 bases and 0 bases, there was a span of 7 bases. In DNA, the CDR3 is TGTGCCAGCAGCTTAGCCATCACTAGCACAGATACGCAGTATTTT. It codes for CASSLAITSTDTQYF.

The chain has TRBV2 and TRBJ1-4; TRBD1 matches at 7 bases. V lost 10 bases to trimming and J lost 7 bases; unmatched junction nucleotides: 9. The CDR3 is 13 amino acids. From germline, CDR1 is SNHLY and CDR2 FYNNEI. This CDR3 is CATQTGYGEKLFF. The CDR3 bases are TGTGCCACCCAGACAGGGTATGGTGAAAAACTGTTTTTT.

This chain uses TRBV18 with TRBJ2-7; D gene ambiguous. Germline V gene sequence: CDR1 KGHSH, CDR2 LQKENI. The germline V and J ends were trimmed by 4 bases and 7 bases, with 11 bases remaining between them. This CDR3 has 12 amino acids. In DNA form, the CDR3 reads TGTGCCAGCTCACAGGGCACCTTGGAGCAGTACTTC. This encodes CASSQGTLEQYF.

The chain uses TRBV9 and TRBJ2-5; D remains ambiguous. Trimming shortened V by 2 bases and J by 1 base, and 12 bases separated the two germline ends. The germline V gene encodes CDR1 SGDLS and CDR2 YYNGEE. CDR3 size: 15 residues. The CDR3 DNA is TGTGCCAGCAGCGTTCAACCGGAACCCCAAGAGACCCAGTACTTC. Residues: CASSVQPEPQETQYF.

V gene TRBV28 combines with J gene TRBJ2-7; 7 nucleotides match TRBD2. Germline CDR1 MDHEN, CDR2 SYDVKM. The CDR3 length is 17 residues. Trimming at V came to 6 bases and at J to 0 bases, leaving 14 bases not matched to a gene. Here the CDR3 DNA reads TGTGCCAGCAGAACGGCGGTCCTAGCGGAAAACTCCTACGAGCAGTACTTC. Protein sequence: CASRTAVLAENSYEQYF.